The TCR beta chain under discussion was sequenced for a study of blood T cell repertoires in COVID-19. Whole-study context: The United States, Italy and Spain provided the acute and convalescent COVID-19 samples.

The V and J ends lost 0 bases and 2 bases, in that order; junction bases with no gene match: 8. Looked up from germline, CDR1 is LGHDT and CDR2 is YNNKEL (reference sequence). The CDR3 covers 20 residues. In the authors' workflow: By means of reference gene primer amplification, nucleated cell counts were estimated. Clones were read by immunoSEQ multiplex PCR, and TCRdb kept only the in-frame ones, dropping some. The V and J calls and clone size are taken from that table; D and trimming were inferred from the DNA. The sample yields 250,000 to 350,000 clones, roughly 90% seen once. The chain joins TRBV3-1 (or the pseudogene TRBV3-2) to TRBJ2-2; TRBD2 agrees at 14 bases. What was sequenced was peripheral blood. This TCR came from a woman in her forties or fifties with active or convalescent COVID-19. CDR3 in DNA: TGTGCCAGCAGCCAAGATAGGGGGACTAGCGGGGGCCTCAACACCGGGGAGCTGTTTTTT. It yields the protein CASSQDRGTSGGLNTGELFF.